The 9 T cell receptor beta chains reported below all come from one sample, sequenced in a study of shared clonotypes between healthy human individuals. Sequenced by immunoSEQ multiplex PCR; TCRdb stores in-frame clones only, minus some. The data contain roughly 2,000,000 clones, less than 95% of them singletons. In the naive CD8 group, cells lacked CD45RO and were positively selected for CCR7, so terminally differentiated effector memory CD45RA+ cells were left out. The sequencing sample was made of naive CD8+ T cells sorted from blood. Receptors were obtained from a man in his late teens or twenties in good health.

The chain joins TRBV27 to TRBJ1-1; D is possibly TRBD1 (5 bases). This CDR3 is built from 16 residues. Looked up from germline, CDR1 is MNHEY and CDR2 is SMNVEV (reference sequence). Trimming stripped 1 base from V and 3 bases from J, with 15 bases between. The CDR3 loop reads CASSLFGAGSDTEAFF. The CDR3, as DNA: TGTGCCAGCAGTTTATTTGGGGCAGGGTCGGACACTGAAGCTTTCTTT.

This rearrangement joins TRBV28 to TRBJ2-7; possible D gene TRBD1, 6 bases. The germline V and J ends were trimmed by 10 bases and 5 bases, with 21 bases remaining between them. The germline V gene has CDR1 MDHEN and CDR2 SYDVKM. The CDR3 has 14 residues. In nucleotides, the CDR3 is TGTGCCACCTACCCCTGGGGGACACCTGACGAGCAGTACTTC. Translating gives CATYPWGTPDEQYF.

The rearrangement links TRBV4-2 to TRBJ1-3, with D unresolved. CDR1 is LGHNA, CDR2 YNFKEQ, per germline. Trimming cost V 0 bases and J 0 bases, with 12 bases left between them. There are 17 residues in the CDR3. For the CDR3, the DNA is TGTGCCAGCAGCCAAGATCCTTTGGGCAGCTCTGGAAACACCATATATTTT. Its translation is CASSQDPLGSSGNTIYF.

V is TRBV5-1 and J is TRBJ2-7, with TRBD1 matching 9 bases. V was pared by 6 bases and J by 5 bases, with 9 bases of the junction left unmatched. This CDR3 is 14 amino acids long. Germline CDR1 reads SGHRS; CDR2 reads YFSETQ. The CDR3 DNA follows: TGCGCCAGCAATGCGGGACAGGGTGTCCACGAGCAGTACTTC. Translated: CASNAGQGVHEQYF.

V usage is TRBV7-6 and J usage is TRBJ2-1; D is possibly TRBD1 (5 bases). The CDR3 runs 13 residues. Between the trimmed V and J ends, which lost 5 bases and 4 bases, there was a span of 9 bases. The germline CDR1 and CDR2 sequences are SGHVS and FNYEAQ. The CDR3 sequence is CASSPDRYNEQFF. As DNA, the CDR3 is TGTGCCAGCAGCCCTGACAGATACAATGAGCAGTTCTTC. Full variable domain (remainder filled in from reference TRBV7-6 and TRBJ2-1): GAGVSQSPRYKVTKRGQDVALRCDPISGHVSLYWYRQALGQGPEFLTYFNYEAQQDKSGLPNDRFSAERPEGSISTLTIQRTEQRDSAMYRCASSPDRYNEQFFGPGTRLTVL.

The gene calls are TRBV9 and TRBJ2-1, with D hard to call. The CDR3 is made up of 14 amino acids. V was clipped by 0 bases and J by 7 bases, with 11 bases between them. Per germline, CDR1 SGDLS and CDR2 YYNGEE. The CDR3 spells CASSVADQRNEQFF. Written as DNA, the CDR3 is TGTGCCAGCAGCGTAGCTGACCAGAGGAATGAGCAGTTCTTC.

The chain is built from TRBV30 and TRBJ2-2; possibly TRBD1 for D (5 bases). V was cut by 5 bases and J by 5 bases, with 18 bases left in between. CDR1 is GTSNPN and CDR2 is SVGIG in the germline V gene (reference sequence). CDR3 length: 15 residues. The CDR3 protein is CAWGHSEVWTGELFF. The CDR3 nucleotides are TGTGCCTGGGGACACAGCGAGGTTTGGACCGGGGAGCTGTTTTTT.

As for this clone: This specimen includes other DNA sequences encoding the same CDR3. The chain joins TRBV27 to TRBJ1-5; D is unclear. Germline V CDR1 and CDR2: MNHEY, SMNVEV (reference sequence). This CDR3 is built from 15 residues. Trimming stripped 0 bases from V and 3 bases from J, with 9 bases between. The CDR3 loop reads CASSLSWGANQPQHF. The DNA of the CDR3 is TGTGCCAGCAGTTTATCCTGGGGTGCCAATCAGCCCCAGCATTTT.

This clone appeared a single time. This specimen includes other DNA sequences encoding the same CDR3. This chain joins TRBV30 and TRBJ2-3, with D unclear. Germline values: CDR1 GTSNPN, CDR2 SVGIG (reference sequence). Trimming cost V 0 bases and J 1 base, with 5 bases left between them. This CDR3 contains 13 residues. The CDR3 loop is CAWSVTGTDTQYF. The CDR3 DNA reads TGTGCCTGGAGTGTAACCGGCACAGATACGCAGTATTTT.